What follows are 29 T cell receptor beta chains derived from one specimen sequenced in a study of neurological immune-mediated disorders. In TCRdb, the 5' RACE reads were re-called with MiXCR into one record per CDR3 protein. The profile shows roughly 89,000 distinct CDR3 sequences, about 2.5% of them singletons. Material: PBMCs. The receptors shown here come from a woman in her 30s with multiple sclerosis.

This clonotype was counted many times. This chain links TRBV28 with TRBJ2-1, with TRBD1 matching 8 bases. The CDR3 loop spans 15 amino acids. The germline gives CDR1 MDHEN, CDR2 SYDVKM. The J segment lost 2 bases and the V segment lost 5 bases, leaving 5 bases of the junction unmatched. In nucleotides, the CDR3 is TGTGCCAGCAGTCCGGACAGGGAGCCCTACAATGAGCAGTTCTTC. It yields the protein CASSPDREPYNEQFF.

This clonotype has ten or more counts. The chain uses TRBV12-3 or TRBV12-4 and TRBJ1-3, with D perhaps TRBD1 (5 bases). The CDR3 loop spans 14 amino acids. Trimming took 3 bases from V and 2 from J, leaving 8 bases between them. In DNA form, the CDR3 reads TGTGCCAGCAGTTTTGGGGGGGCTGGAAACACCATATATTTT. Its protein is CASSFGGAGNTIYF.

This clonotype showed up many times. The chain uses TRBV7-9 and TRBJ2-7; D is perhaps TRBD2 (6 bases). The CDR3 covers 16 residues. V was pared by 5 bases and J by 3 bases, with 20 bases between. Germline V gene lookup returns CDR1 SEHNR and CDR2 FQNEAQ (reference sequence). This CDR3 reads CASSPHQDLGGYEQYF. The CDR3 DNA reads TGTGCCAGCAGCCCCCACCAGGATTTGGGAGGCTACGAGCAGTACTTC.

The table lists this clonotype with many counts. The chain couples TRBV5-1 to TRBJ2-7, with 9 bases that match TRBD2. Germline V lookup: CDR1 SGHRS, CDR2 YFSETQ. CDR3 length equals 16 residues. The junction had 10 bases not matched to a gene; V was cut back by 4 bases and J by 2 bases. CDR3 nucleotide sequence: TGCGCCAGCAGCGGCGGGGGGGGCGGTTTGACCTACGAGCAGTACTTC. It is translated as CASSGGGGGLTYEQYF.

This clonotype has ten or more counts. This chain connects TRBV7-3 to TRBJ2-1; 9 nucleotides align to TRBD1. The CDR3 loop spans 14 amino acids. V was clipped by 5 bases and J by 5 bases; unmatched bases: 4. The V gene's germline CDR1 is SGHTA and CDR2 FQGTGA. The CDR3 here is CASSKTGGHNEQFF. The CDR3 region has the DNA TGTGCCAGCAGCAAGACAGGGGGACACAATGAGCAGTTCTTC.

The table lists this clonotype with many counts. This rearrangement joins TRBV5-1 to TRBJ2-7, with 11 bases fitting TRBD1. The V segment lost 1 base and the J segment 4 bases; nucleotides outside the gene matches: 7. The length of the CDR3 is 16 residues. Germline values: CDR1 SGHRS, CDR2 YFSETQ. The CDR3 loop reads CASSLTTGTGGYEQYF. Written as DNA, the CDR3 is TGCGCCAGCAGCTTGACGACCGGGACAGGGGGTTACGAGCAGTACTTC.

The table lists this clonotype with a few counts. This chain connects TRBV11-2 to TRBJ2-3; no reliable D call. Germline V lookup: CDR1 SGHAT, CDR2 FQNNGV. This CDR3 is built from 13 residues. Trimming took 2 bases from V and 6 from J, leaving 9 bases between them. CDR3 nucleotides: TGTGCCAGCAGCTTAATGCGGAGCGATACGCAGTATTTT. Translation: CASSLMRSDTQYF.

This clonotype appeared many times. The chain couples TRBV12-3 or TRBV12-4 to TRBJ2-1, with D perhaps matching TRBD1 or TRBD2 (5 bases each). Trimming removed 5 bases from V and 9 bases from J, with 20 bases in between. The CDR3 has 15 amino acids. The CDR3 protein is CASSLPGTFILEQFF. CDR3 sequence (DNA): TGTGCCAGCAGTCTCCCCGGGACCTTCATTCTTGAGCAGTTCTTC.

This clonotype was detected ten times or more. V gene TRBV12-3 or TRBV12-4 combines with J gene TRBJ2-2; a possible D gene is TRBD1 (6 bases). The germline V and J ends were trimmed by 5 bases and 0 bases, with 16 bases remaining between them. CDR3 length: 17 residues. The CDR3 nucleotides are TGTGCCAGCAGTCCCCATACAGGGAAGGCGAACACCGGGGAGCTGTTTTTT. Its translation: CASSPHTGKANTGELFF.

This clonotype was counted many times. This chain connects TRBV20-1 to TRBJ1-6; D remains ambiguous. Germline V gene data show CDR1 as DFQATT and CDR2 as SNEGSKA (reference sequence). V was trimmed by 2 bases and J by 3 bases, leaving 5 bases between them. The CDR3 length is 13 residues. This CDR3 reads CSARQRYNSPLHF. Written as DNA, the CDR3 is TGCAGTGCTAGACAGCGCTATAATTCACCCCTCCACTTT.

This clonotype was observed at least ten times. The V call is TRBV12-3 or TRBV12-4, the J call TRBJ1-1; the match to TRBD1 covers 7 bases. The CDR3 totals 14 residues. Germline trimming cut 5 bases from V and 4 bases from J; bases unmatched to any gene: 7. The DNA of the CDR3 is TGTGCCAGCAGTCAGACAGGGAGTATCACTGAAGCTTTCTTT. Its protein product is CASSQTGSITEAFF.

This clonotype was seen repeatedly, ten times or more. This chain links TRBV7-9 with TRBJ2-6; D is uncertain. Germline V lookup: CDR1 SEHNR, CDR2 FQNEAQ (reference sequence). V was cut by 7 bases and J by 0 bases, with 22 bases left in between. CDR3 length: 19 residues. For the CDR3, the DNA is TGTGCCAGCATCGTTTTCCGTCACAGCCAGAGCTCTGGGGCCAACGTCCTGACTTTC. Protein sequence: CASIVFRHSQSSGANVLTF.

This chain uses TRBV7-8 with TRBJ2-2; D remains ambiguous. CDR3 length equals 15 residues. Trimming left V 4 bases short and J 4 bases short, with 13 bases between. Looked up from germline, CDR1 is SGHVS and CDR2 is FQNEAQ. CDR3 coding DNA: TGTGCCAGCAGCTCCACACCCACAAGCACCGGGGAGCTGTTTTTT. Its protein product is CASSSTPTSTGELFF. The full variable domain, completed using reference TRBV7-8 and TRBJ2-2, is GAGVSQSPRYKVAKRGQDVALRCDPISGHVSLFWYQQALGQGPEFLTYFQNEAQLDKSGLPSDRFFAERPEGSVSTLKIQRTQQEDSAVYLCASSSTPTSTGELFFGEGSRLTVL.

This clonotype was seen at least ten times. The chain links TRBV6-1 to TRBJ2-1, with D tentatively TRBD2 (6 bases). This CDR3 has 17 amino acids. V lost 1 base, J lost 7 bases, and 20 bases lay in between. CDR1 is MNHNS, CDR2 SASEGT, per germline. The CDR3 is CASSEGKAEGDSNEQFF. CDR3 coding DNA: TGTGCCAGCAGTGAAGGAAAAGCGGAGGGTGATTCAAATGAGCAGTTCTTC.

This clonotype was picked up many times. The chain combines TRBV7-2 with TRBJ2-1; perhaps TRBD1 as D (7 bases). This CDR3 is built from 15 residues. The germline gives CDR1 SGHTA, CDR2 FQGNSA. Trimming cost V 5 bases and J 5 bases, with 16 bases left between them. CDR3 DNA: TGTGCCAGCAGCCGACAGGGACTTATCAACAATGAGCAGTTCTTC. It encodes CASSRQGLINNEQFF. The complete variable domain, with remaining parts taken from reference TRBV7-2 and TRBJ2-1, reads GAGVSQSPSNKVTEKGKDVELRCDPISGHTALYWYRQSLGQGLEFLIYFQGNSAPDKSGLPSDRFSAERTGGSVSTLTIQRTQQEDSAVYLCASSRQGLINNEQFFGPGTRLTVL.

This clonotype was counted at least ten times. The V call is TRBV2, the J call TRBJ2-2; the D gene is possibly TRBD1 (5 bases). This CDR3 has 18 residues. Germline CDR1 and CDR2: SNHLY and FYNNEI. V dropped 4 bases and J dropped 0 bases, with 18 bases sitting between them. CDR3 DNA sequence: TGTGCCAGCAGTGCCGTTGGACACCCAGCTCCGAACACCGGGGAGCTGTTTTTT. The encoded protein is CASSAVGHPAPNTGELFF.

This clonotype was seen repeatedly, ten times or more. This sequence joins TRBV24-1 and TRBJ2-1, with D maybe TRBD2 (5 bases). This CDR3 spans 14 amino acids. Trimming stripped 7 bases from V and 3 bases from J, with 12 bases between. Per germline, CDR1 KGHDR and CDR2 SFDVKD. CDR3 amino acids: CATRSGYDYNEQFF. The DNA for the CDR3 is TGTGCCACCAGGAGCGGCTACGACTACAATGAGCAGTTCTTC.

This clonotype was picked up many times. The J gene is TRBJ1-5, the V gene TRBV30; TRBD1 aligns across 7 bases. This CDR3 contains 13 residues. CDR1 and CDR2 from the germline V gene are GTSNPN and SVGIG (reference sequence). Losses at the gene ends were 4 bases for V and 5 bases for J; bases not matched to a gene: 5. The CDR3 nucleotides are TGTGCCTGGACGGCCAGGGGGGATCAGCCCCAGCATTTT. Amino acid sequence: CAWTARGDQPQHF.

This clonotype was counted many times. The chain links TRBV7-2 to TRBJ1-4; a possible D gene is TRBD1 (5 bases). The CDR3 spans 12 residues. Germline assignment: CDR1 SGHTA and CDR2 FQGNSA. The V and J ends lost 7 bases and 10 bases respectively, with 13 bases between them. In DNA, the CDR3 is TGTGCCAGCACCATATCCGGGACAAAACTGTTTTTT. It is translated as CASTISGTKLFF.

This clonotype showed up many times. The chain carries TRBV5-1 and TRBJ1-2; a possible D gene is TRBD1 (5 bases). The CDR3 length is 12 residues. Per the germline V gene, CDR1 is SGHRS and CDR2 is YFSETQ. V gave up 6 bases and J gave up 7 bases, with 13 bases separating them. CDR3 protein: CASTGDRPGYTF. In nucleotides, the CDR3 is TGCGCCAGCACTGGGGACCGCCCTGGCTACACCTTC.

This clonotype appeared many times. This sequence joins TRBV27 and TRBJ2-1, with a possible D match to TRBD1 (6 bases). Deletions cut 6 bases from V and 4 bases from J, with 10 bases between. Per the germline V gene, CDR1 is MNHEY and CDR2 is SMNVEV (reference sequence). The CDR3 contains 13 residues. The CDR3 here is CASRNREYNEQFF. CDR3 nucleotides: TGTGCCAGCAGGAACAGGGAATACAATGAGCAGTTCTTC.

At least ten counts were recorded for this clonotype. The chain employs TRBV20-1 and TRBJ2-5; 8 bases line up with TRBD1. Looked up from germline, CDR1 is DFQATT and CDR2 is SNEGSKA (reference sequence). This CDR3 spans 15 amino acids. The V gene end was trimmed by 3 bases and the J gene end by 5 bases; junction bases not matched to a gene: 11. The CDR3 nucleotides are TGCAGTGCTAGGGAAACACAGGGGGTTGGGGAGACCCAGTACTTC. Translating gives CSARETQGVGETQYF.

This clonotype has a count of ten or more. The rearrangement links TRBV3-1 to TRBJ1-1, with 7 bases aligning to TRBD1. Germline V gene sequence: CDR1 LGHDT, CDR2 YNNKEL (reference sequence). After removal of 3 bases from V and 3 bases from J, the junction contained 4 bases not matched to a gene. The CDR3 spans 14 residues. CDR3 bases: TGTGCCAGCAGCCAGGTGACAGGGCACACTGAAGCTTTCTTT. This encodes CASSQVTGHTEAFF.

This clonotype was seen at least ten times. The chain is built from TRBV5-1 and TRBJ2-2, with 8 bases matching TRBD2. Trimming cost V 0 bases and J 3 bases; bases outside gene matches: 1. The CDR3 contains 15 residues. Germline CDR1 reads SGHRS; CDR2 reads YFSETQ. CDR3 sequence reads: CASSLVGLDTGELFF. CDR3 nucleotide sequence: TGCGCCAGCAGCTTGGTGGGACTAGACACCGGGGAGCTGTTTTTT.

V is TRBV6-2 or TRBV6-3 and J is TRBJ2-1; 10 bases map to TRBD2. The V segment lost 0 bases and the J segment 0 bases; nucleotides outside the gene matches: 11. The CDR3 is 20 amino acids. Germline lookup yields CDR1 MNHEY and CDR2 SVGEGT. CDR3 nucleotide sequence: TGTGCCAGCAGTTACTCGACCGGGCTAGCGGGAGTAAGCTCCTACAATGAGCAGTTCTTC. Amino acids: CASSYSTGLAGVSSYNEQFF.

This clonotype was observed many times. The chain uses TRBV28 and TRBJ1-5; D possibly corresponds to TRBD1 (5 bases). CDR3 size: 13 residues. V was clipped by 6 bases and J by 4 bases, with 10 bases between them. Germline V gene sequence: CDR1 MDHEN, CDR2 SYDVKM. This chain's CDR3 is CASRGTYNQPQHF. CDR3 nucleotide sequence: TGTGCCAGCAGAGGGACGTATAATCAGCCCCAGCATTTT. The variable domain in full, with the rest retrieved from reference TRBV28 and TRBJ1-5, is DVKVTQSSRYLVKRTGEKVFLECVQDMDHENMFWYRQDPGLGLRLIYFSYDVKMKEKGDIPEGYSVSREKKERFSLILESASTNQTSMYLCASRGTYNQPQHFGDGTRLSIL.

This clonotype was counted many times. The rearrangement uses TRBV20-1 and TRBJ1-4; D possibly corresponds to TRBD1 (5 bases). The germline CDR1 and CDR2 sequences are DFQATT and SNEGSKA (reference sequence). The length of the CDR3 is 14 residues. V lost 5 bases and J lost 8, with 18 bases in between. CDR3: CSALRRQTREKLFF. The CDR3 DNA reads TGCAGTGCTCTGCGAAGACAGACTCGGGAAAAACTGTTTTTT.

This clonotype was picked up many times. J is TRBJ2-1 and V is TRBV18, with TRBD2 matching 7 bases. This CDR3 contains 14 residues. CDR1 is KGHSH, CDR2 LQKENI, per germline. V lost 3 bases and J lost 4; bases outside the gene matches: 3. The CDR3 reads CASSPSGPYNEQFF. CDR3 in DNA: TGTGCCAGCTCACCTAGCGGGCCTTACAATGAGCAGTTCTTC.

This clonotype showed up many times. The chain couples TRBV7-8 to TRBJ1-5; no firm D call. The germline CDR1 and CDR2 sequences are SGHVS and FQNEAQ. The CDR3 covers 13 residues. V lost 5 bases and J lost 5, with 10 bases in between. The CDR3 coding sequence is TGTGCCAGCAGCCTCAAGTTCGATCAGCCCCAGCATTTT. It specifies CASSLKFDQPQHF.